This entry features one TCR beta chain sequence. Its specificity is unknown. Specified treatment: oral pan-JAK inhibitor, 5-10 mg twice daily. Collected material from alopecia areata patients comprised lesional scalp punch biopsies and peripheral blood. RNA was isolated and reverse transcribed to cDNA, the sequencing template. The assay was immunoSEQ multiplex PCR, and TCRdb's table has in-frame clones only and misses some. Here the sample spans about 7,400 clones, 64% being singletons. The source of the sample is a study of CD8+ T cells in alopecia areata. Study-wide points: TCR sharing was clearer in mice than between patients, perhaps partly owing to patient HLA diversity. For patients receiving tofacitinib, scalp clonality and expanded CD8+ clones among the top 100 significantly decreased. A large proportion of expanded lesional clones were detected persisting in scalp and blood during tofacitinib.

The germline V gene has CDR1 MNHEY and CDR2 SVGAGI. Unmatched junction bases numbered 2, after V lost 8 bases and J lost 0 bases. The CDR3 is made up of 14 amino acids. The chain is built from TRBV6-5 and TRBJ1-5, with 9 nucleotides matching TRBD1. The clonotype comes from a human donor with alopecia areata. Sequenced material: skin, taken at week 4, from a patient treated with tofacitinib. CDR3 bases: TGTGCCAGCGGGACAGGGTATAGCAATCAGCCCCAGCATTTT. Residues: CASGTGYSNQPQHF.